This T cell receptor beta chain came from a study of blood T cell repertoires in COVID-19. Overall study context: Acute and convalescent COVID-19 specimens originated in the United States, Italy and Spain.

Per the study methods: Reference gene primer amplification gave nucleated cell count estimates. Profiling relied on immunoSEQ multiplex PCR, and the TCRdb table lists in-frame clones only, not all of them. That table furnishes V, J and clone size, whereas the DNA furnished D and trimming. The top ten clones hold approximately 2.3% of a sample with around 230,000 clones, about nine tenths of them seen once. The sequence derives from a woman in her 40s with acute COVID-19. The sample taken for sequencing was PBMCs or T cells enriched from blood (not recorded which).

CDR3 protein: CASSSGLAATGELFF. The CDR3 region has the DNA TGTGCCAGCAGCTCCGGACTAGCGGCAACCGGGGAGCTGTTTTTT. The gene calls are TRBV11-2 and TRBJ2-2; the match to TRBD2 covers 10 bases. The CDR3 is 15 residues long. Losses at the gene ends were 4 bases for V and 5 bases for J; bases not matched to a gene: 4. CDR1 and CDR2 (germline): SGHAT, FQNNGV.